The 29 T cell receptor beta chains below were found in one sample sequenced in a study of early T cells in non-severe SARS-CoV-2 infection. TCRdb redid the calling of the 5' RACE reads with MiXCR, one entry per CDR3 protein. The data show some 60,000 distinct CDR3 sequences, roughly a tenth seen once. Material: whole blood. Receptors originate from an adult who was a healthcare worker with PCR-confirmed SARS-CoV-2 infection or an uninfected control (not recorded which).

This clonotype was recorded at least ten times. This rearrangement joins TRBV2 to TRBJ1-2; tentatively, D is TRBD1 (5 bases). V lost 5 bases to trimming and J lost 4 bases, with 11 bases between them. CDR3 length: 13 residues. CDR1 SNHLY and CDR2 FYNNEI come from the germline V gene. This CDR3 is CASSTRQTYGYTF. The CDR3 DNA follows: TGTGCCAGCAGTACCAGACAGACCTATGGCTACACCTTC.

The sample holds a few counts of this clonotype. The chain couples TRBV11-2 to TRBJ2-1, with TRBD1 matching 8 bases. V lost 3 bases, J lost 1 base, and 5 bases stayed unmatched. Germline CDR1 is SGHAT and CDR2 is FQNNGV. This CDR3 has 16 residues. The CDR3 DNA follows: TGTGCCAGCAGCTTTGGACAGGGATTTTCCTACAATGAGCAGTTCTTC. Its protein product is CASSFGQGFSYNEQFF.

This clonotype appeared a few times. The V gene is TRBV6-2 or TRBV6-3, the J gene TRBJ2-7; D gene ambiguous. This CDR3 contains 16 residues. V was shortened by 8 bases and J by 3 bases, with 23 bases between the two germline ends. The germline V gene has CDR1 MNHEY and CDR2 SVGEGT. CDR3 bases: TGTGCCAGCCCGTTTAGCCTACTACATGTCGACTACGAGCAGTACTTC. As protein: CASPFSLLHVDYEQYF.

This clonotype was observed many times. V is TRBV3-1 and J is TRBJ2-5; tentatively, D is TRBD2 (6 bases). CDR1 is LGHDT and CDR2 is YNNKEL in the germline V gene (reference sequence). Trimming took 3 bases from V and 4 from J, leaving 21 bases between them. This CDR3 has 17 residues. CDR3 sequence (DNA): TGTGCCAGCAGCCACCATGGAGCGACTAGTGCTCGAGAGACCCAGTACTTC. It encodes CASSHHGATSARETQYF.

In this sample, this clonotype turned up many times. The chain uses TRBV6-2 or TRBV6-3 and TRBJ2-1; 7 bases fit TRBD2. The CDR3 loop spans 16 amino acids. Germline V gene sequence: CDR1 MNHEY, CDR2 SVGEGT. V lost 2 bases, J lost 6 bases, and 10 bases stayed unmatched. CDR3: CASSYVRGRASNEQFF. The CDR3 coding sequence is TGTGCCAGCAGTTACGTCCGGGGGAGGGCAAGCAATGAGCAGTTCTTC.

The chain has TRBV5-1 and TRBJ2-3, with 9 bases that match TRBD2. V trimming: 3 bases; J trimming: 4 bases; junction bases outside the gene matches: 6. The CDR3 has 15 amino acids. Per germline, CDR1 SGHRS and CDR2 YFSETQ. CDR3 sequence: CASSSQREAADTQYF. CDR3 nucleotide sequence: TGCGCCAGCAGCTCCCAGCGGGAGGCCGCAGATACGCAGTATTTT.

The sample holds many counts of this clonotype. The gene calls are TRBV6-6 and TRBJ1-1, with D unresolved. Germline CDR1 and CDR2: MNHNY and SVGAGI (reference sequence). The CDR3 length is 12 residues. V dropped 10 bases and J dropped 4 bases, with 13 bases sitting between them. CDR3 loop: CATRRRGTEAFF. The CDR3 coding sequence is TGTGCCACCCGGCGGAGAGGCACTGAAGCTTTCTTT.

The chain has TRBV4-1 and TRBJ2-7; TRBD2 matches 8 bases. Germline V lookup: CDR1 MGHRA, CDR2 YSYEKL. The CDR3 sequence is 16 residues long. V lost 4 bases, J lost 0 bases, and 8 bases stayed unmatched. The CDR3 spells CASSPLGGGSSYEQYF. Here the CDR3 DNA reads TGCGCCAGCAGCCCCCTAGGCGGGGGGAGCTCCTACGAGCAGTACTTC.

This clonotype has only a few counts. This sequence joins TRBV12-3 or TRBV12-4 and TRBJ1-1; no clear D. The CDR3 runs 14 residues. V lost 6 bases to trimming and J lost 3 bases, with 14 bases between them. The CDR3 loop is CASSLQGGDTEAFF. The CDR3 bases are TGTGCCAGCAGCCTGCAAGGCGGGGACACTGAAGCTTTCTTT.

In this sample, this clonotype turned up once. This rearrangement joins TRBV7-2 to TRBJ2-7, with 9 bases lining up with TRBD1. This CDR3 has 14 amino acids. Germline V gene sequence: CDR1 SGHTA, CDR2 FQGNSA. V shed 5 bases, J shed 1 base, and the junction held 3 bases outside the gene matches. DNA of the CDR3: TGTGCCAGCAGCCAGGACAGGGGATCCTACGAGCAGTACTTC. Its protein is CASSQDRGSYEQYF. The full variable domain, in which reference TRBV7-2 and TRBJ2-7 provide the parts outside the CDR3, is GAGVSQSPSNKVTEKGKDVELRCDPISGHTALYWYRQSLGQGLEFLIYFQGNSAPDKSGLPSDRFSAERTGGSVSTLTIQRTQQEDSAVYLCASSQDRGSYEQYFGPGTRLTVT.

This clonotype appeared many times. The chain carries TRBV20-1 and TRBJ2-4, with D possibly TRBD1 on 5 matching bases. V dropped 3 bases and J dropped 0 bases, with 9 bases sitting between them. The CDR3 contains 14 residues. Germline V gene sequence: CDR1 DFQATT, CDR2 SNEGSKA (reference sequence). CDR3: CSARTELAKNIQYF. The CDR3 bases are TGCAGTGCTAGGACAGAACTAGCCAAAAACATTCAGTACTTC.

The chain is built from TRBV12-3 or TRBV12-4 and TRBJ2-7, with a tentative D call TRBD1 (6 bases). The CDR3 is 15 amino acids. The V and J ends lost 3 bases and 0 bases respectively, with 12 bases between them. CDR3: CASSFDGQSSYEQYF. The CDR3 nucleotides read TGTGCCAGCAGTTTCGACGGACAGAGCTCCTACGAGCAGTACTTC.

This clonotype was seen at least ten times. J is TRBJ2-5 and V is TRBV20-1; 14 bases fit TRBD2. The germline V gene encodes CDR1 DFQATT and CDR2 SNEGSKA (reference sequence). The length of the CDR3 is 16 residues. Trimming took 5 bases from V and 1 from J; bases not matched to a gene: 6. The CDR3 bases are TGCAGTGCTGAACGGGGACTAGCGGGAGCCCAAGAGACCCAGTACTTC. Translated, it gives CSAERGLAGAQETQYF.

This clonotype is categorized as medium-sized (0.01 to 0.1%). The genes are TRBV7-2 and TRBJ2-7; D remains ambiguous. Germline loops: CDR1 SGHTA, CDR2 FQGNSA. V lost 4 bases to trimming and J lost 5 bases, with 12 bases between them. This CDR3 has 13 residues. The CDR3 nucleotides read TGTGCCAGCAGCTCGGGCCCGGTAGACGAGCAGTACTTC. Encoded protein: CASSSGPVDEQYF.

This clonotype turned up a few times. The chain couples TRBV7-2 to TRBJ2-1, with 10 nucleotides matching TRBD2. Germline V CDR1 and CDR2: SGHTA, FQGNSA. The CDR3 has 15 amino acids. Unmatched junction bases numbered 8, after V lost 3 bases and J lost 9 bases. The CDR3 reads CASSFQRLAGGEQFF. The CDR3 DNA reads TGTGCCAGCAGCTTCCAAAGACTAGCGGGCGGTGAGCAGTTCTTC.

This clonotype was recorded a few times. The chain carries TRBV10-2 and TRBJ1-1; no clear D. The CDR3 is made up of 12 amino acids. Trimming cost V 3 bases and J 2 bases, with 4 bases left between them. CDR1 is WSHSY, CDR2 SAAADI, per germline. CDR3 loop: CASSEVNTEAFF. In DNA form, the CDR3 reads TGCGCCAGCAGTGAAGTTAACACTGAAGCTTTCTTT.

This clonotype was seen repeatedly, ten times or more. The CDR3 reads CASSHRDPGETQYF. The CDR3 DNA reads as TGTGCCAGCAGCCACCGGGACCCGGGAGAGACCCAGTACTTC. This chain joins TRBV3-1 and TRBJ2-5, with D tentatively TRBD1 or TRBD2 (5 bases each). With 3 bases removed from V and 4 bases from J, the gap between germline ends came to 12 bases. CDR3 length equals 14 residues. The germline V gene encodes CDR1 LGHDT and CDR2 YNNKEL (reference sequence).

The V call is TRBV29-1, the J call TRBJ2-3; 8 bases are shared with TRBD2. Trimming cost V 5 bases and J 1 base; bases outside gene matches: 11. From germline, CDR1 is SQVTM and CDR2 ANQGSEA. This CDR3 contains 16 residues. The CDR3 nucleotides read TGCAGCGTTTCCACCCCCAGAGCGGGGGGCACAGATACGCAGTATTTT. Its protein product is CSVSTPRAGGTDTQYF.

This clonotype showed up many times. CDR3 sequence: CASSSTSGRADEQFF. The DNA of the CDR3 is TGTGCCAGCAGCTCTACTAGCGGGAGGGCGGATGAGCAGTTCTTC. The chain uses TRBV7-2 and TRBJ2-1; 13 bases are shared with TRBD2. Germline assignment: CDR1 SGHTA and CDR2 FQGNSA. CDR3 length equals 15 residues. V lost 4 bases and J lost 8; bases outside the gene matches: 5. Together with reference TRBV7-2 and TRBJ2-1, the CDR3 gives the full variable domain: GAGVSQSPSNKVTEKGKDVELRCDPISGHTALYWYRQSLGQGLEFLIYFQGNSAPDKSGLPSDRFSAERTGGSVSTLTIQRTQQEDSAVYLCASSSTSGRADEQFFGPGTRLTVL.

The chain combines TRBV4-2 with TRBJ2-1; 8 bases line up with TRBD2. V shed 1 base and J 4 bases; nucleotides not matched to a gene: 6. CDR3 length: 16 residues. Germline CDR1 is LGHNA and CDR2 is YNFKEQ. CDR3 in DNA: TGTGCCAGCAGCCAAGCCGACGGGAGGGTTTACAATGAGCAGTTCTTC. Translation gives CASSQADGRVYNEQFF.

This clonotype was counted many times. The germline gene is not matched at one end of the junction; a read error may be the cause. The chain is built from TRBV6-2 or TRBV6-3 and TRBJ2-3; 8 bases agree with TRBD1. This CDR3 contains 15 residues. Germline V gene lookup returns CDR1 MNHEY and CDR2 SVGEGT. CDR3 in amino acids: CASSLLGTGTGTQYF. CDR3 coding DNA: TGTGCCAGCAGTCTTCTGGGGACTGGGACAGGTACGCAGTATTTT.

The table lists this clonotype with many counts. This sequence joins TRBV24-1 and TRBJ2-1, with TRBD2 identical over 12 bases. V lost 3 bases and J lost 7; bases outside the gene matches: 12. Germline CDR1 and CDR2: KGHDR and SFDVKD. The CDR3 consists of 18 residues. CDR3 nucleotides: TGTGCCACCAGTGATACGCTGACTAGCGGGAGAAGTGGAAATGAGCAGTTCTTC. Its translation is CATSDTLTSGRSGNEQFF.

This clonotype occurred many times. The chain links TRBV5-1 to TRBJ2-5; TRBD2 might be the D (6 bases). V shed 5 bases and J shed 5 bases, with 16 bases lying between them. Germline V gives CDR1 SGHRS, CDR2 YFSETQ. The CDR3 runs to 14 residues. CDR3 loop: CASRFLTGGETQYF. CDR3 nucleotide sequence: TGCGCCAGCAGATTTCTGACTGGGGGGGAGACCCAGTACTTC.

This clonotype was seen at least ten times. The rearrangement uses TRBV12-3 or TRBV12-4 and TRBJ2-1; no clear D gene. CDR3 length: 11 amino acids. Deletions cut 3 bases from V and 9 bases from J, with 6 bases between. The DNA for the CDR3 is TGTGCCAGCAGTTTTTTGGGTGAGCAGTTCTTC. Encoded protein: CASSFLGEQFF.

There are many counts of this clonotype. The chain links TRBV5-1 to TRBJ2-7; perhaps TRBD2 as D (5 bases). Germline CDR1 reads SGHRS; CDR2 reads YFSETQ. The CDR3 is 14 amino acids. Trimming took off 0 bases at V and 2 bases at J, with 9 bases between the two ends. The CDR3 nucleotides read TGCGCCAGCAGCTTGGGGGGAGAGGCCTACGAGCAGTACTTC. This encodes CASSLGGEAYEQYF.

This clonotype was seen at least ten times. The CDR3 nucleotides are TGCAGTGCTAGAGATACTGGAGGCGGCTATGGCTACACCTTC. Amino acid sequence: CSARDTGGGYGYTF. This chain joins TRBV20-1 and TRBJ1-2; D unclear. The CDR3 is 14 amino acids. The germline V gene has CDR1 DFQATT and CDR2 SNEGSKA (reference sequence). V was pared by 0 bases and J by 4 bases, with 12 bases between.

This clonotype was recorded many times. The chain combines TRBV9 with TRBJ2-3, with 9 positions matching TRBD2. This CDR3 region has 15 residues. The trim removed 2 bases at V and 4 bases at J, leaving 5 bases unmatched. From germline, CDR1 is SGDLS and CDR2 YYNGEE. CDR3 nucleotide sequence: TGTGCCAGCAGCGTTTTAGCTAGCGGGGCAGATACGCAGTATTTT. Amino acid sequence: CASSVLASGADTQYF.

This clonotype was seen at least ten times. The chain uses TRBV5-1 and TRBJ2-3; D is ambiguous. Germline V gene sequence: CDR1 SGHRS, CDR2 YFSETQ. This CDR3 has 13 amino acids. The V end lost 0 bases, the J end lost 4 bases, and 6 bases lay between the germline ends. The CDR3 loop reads CASSLGFPDTQYF. Here the CDR3 DNA reads TGCGCCAGCAGCTTGGGATTTCCAGATACGCAGTATTTT.

This clonotype has at least ten counts. This chain links TRBV11-2 with TRBJ2-1; 12 bases align to TRBD1. This CDR3 has 15 amino acids. Per germline, CDR1 SGHAT and CDR2 FQNNGV. Losses at the gene ends were 3 bases for V and 8 bases for J; bases not matched to a gene: 5. The CDR3 DNA is TGTGCCAGCAGCTTCACCGGGACAGGGGGCGATGAGCAGTTCTTC. This sequence encodes CASSFTGTGGDEQFF.